This passage covers 15 T cell receptor beta chains from one sample sequenced in a study of T cells after yellow fever vaccination (dated by TCRdb to the late 2010s). Explained via the paper, the treatment or condition label denotes: live attenuated yellow fever vaccine strain. Libraries were constructed by 5' RACE. The data were produced on an Illumina NovaSeq 6000. The public reads were run again by TCRdb, first through fastp at Q25 and then through MiXCR, and only productive beta chains were kept. Duplicate CDR3 protein sequences are folded into a single record with the most common DNA and genes. Recorded for this sample are 350,000 to 450,000 distinct CDR3 sequences; around 20% of them occurred a single time. The ten largest clonotypes hold about 18% of the sample. This sample comprised PBMCs, obtained before the yellow fever booster vaccination. All receptors derive from a young man who received the YFV17D yellow fever vaccine.

The chain is built from TRBV6-5 and TRBJ2-6, with 7 bases matching TRBD1. V gave up 11 bases and J gave up 0 bases; unmatched junction bases: 10. The CDR3 is made up of 16 amino acids. Looked up from germline, CDR1 is MNHEY and CDR2 is SVGAGI. The CDR3 DNA reads as TGTGCCGGTAGGACAGGCGAGAGCTCTGGGGCCAACGTCCTGACTTTC. Its protein product is CAGRTGESSGANVLTF.

This chain uses TRBV5-5 with TRBJ2-2; no firm D call. There are 13 residues in the CDR3. The germline CDR1 and CDR2 sequences are SGHKS and YYEKEE (reference sequence). Deletions cut 4 bases from V and 5 bases from J, with 9 bases between. CDR3 bases: TGTGCCAGCAGCGGAACGAGGACCGGGGAGCTGTTTTTT. As protein: CASSGTRTGELFF. The entire variable domain, with the rest obtained from reference TRBV5-5 and TRBJ2-2, is as follows: DAGVTQSPTHLIKTRGQQVTLRCSPISGHKSVSWYQQVLGQGPQFIFQYYEKEERGRGNFPDRFSARQFPNYSSELNVNALLLGDSALYLCASSGTRTGELFFGEGSRLTVL.

The rearrangement links TRBV4-3 to TRBJ2-7; a possible D gene is TRBD2 (5 bases). This CDR3 contains 14 residues. Trimming removed 1 base at V and 5 bases at J, with 12 bases between. The V gene's germline CDR1 is LGHNA and CDR2 YSLEER. In DNA form, the CDR3 reads TGCGCCAGCAGCCAAGCAGAGAGGAGGCACGAGCAGTACTTC. It yields the protein CASSQAERRHEQYF.

This chain joins TRBV3-1 and TRBJ2-3; tentatively, D is TRBD2 (6 bases). Trimming stripped 8 bases from V and 1 base from J, with 10 bases between. Germline V gene sequence: CDR1 LGHDT, CDR2 YNNKEL (reference sequence). The CDR3 consists of 13 residues. The CDR3 DNA follows: TGTGCCAGCCGGGGGTACGGCACAGATACGCAGTATTTT. Its translation: CASRGYGTDTQYF.

In its sample, this clonotype was seen many times. The chain carries TRBV4-3 and TRBJ2-2; no reliable D call. Trimming took off 0 bases at V and 1 base at J, with 9 bases between the two ends. Looked up from germline, CDR1 is LGHNA and CDR2 is YSLEER. The CDR3 is made up of 16 amino acids. The CDR3 coding sequence is TGCGCCAGCAGCCAAGATAGGAGCGAGAACACCGGGGAGCTGTTTTTT. Protein product: CASSQDRSENTGELFF.

This clonotype has more than one count but fewer than ten. The chain recombines TRBV6-2 or TRBV6-3 with TRBJ1-1, with D unclear. This CDR3 is built from 15 residues. Trimming pared 6 bases from V and 7 bases from J, leaving 21 bases between. CDR1 is MNHEY, CDR2 SVGEGT, per germline. CDR3 residues: CASSPLGTRFGEAFF. Here the CDR3 DNA reads TGTGCCAGCAGCCCCCTTGGCACCAGATTTGGTGAAGCTTTCTTT.

V usage is TRBV28 and J usage is TRBJ1-1; 10 bases align to TRBD1. With 4 bases clipped from V and 2 bases from J, the junction kept 7 bases outside the gene matches. Germline V lookup: CDR1 MDHEN, CDR2 SYDVKM. CDR3 length: 16 amino acids. CDR3 nucleotides: TGTGCCAGCAGTTCAACCCGGGACAGGGGAAACACTGAAGCTTTCTTT. Encoded protein: CASSSTRDRGNTEAFF. The variable domain in full, completed from reference TRBV28 and TRBJ1-1, reads DVKVTQSSRYLVKRTGEKVFLECVQDMDHENMFWYRQDPGLGLRLIYFSYDVKMKEKGDIPEGYSVSREKKERFSLILESASTNQTSMYLCASSSTRDRGNTEAFFGQGTRLTVV.

This clonotype showed up many times. The chain recombines TRBV4-1 with TRBJ1-2; the D is unclear. V was cut by 0 bases and J by 4 bases, with 9 bases left in between. Germline CDR1 is MGHRA and CDR2 is YSYEKL. This CDR3 region has 14 residues. The CDR3 DNA follows: TGCGCCAGCAGCCAAGAGGCAGCACCCTATGGCTACACCTTC. Translation gives CASSQEAAPYGYTF.

The chain couples TRBV6-5 to TRBJ2-3; 12 positions agree with TRBD2. Germline V CDR1 and CDR2: MNHEY, SVGAGI. This CDR3 is 16 amino acids long. J was trimmed by 1 base and V by 6 bases; bases with no gene match: 5. CDR3 nucleotide sequence: TGTGCCAGCAGCAAAAGACTAGCGGGGGGCACAGATACGCAGTATTTT. It encodes CASSKRLAGGTDTQYF.

V gene TRBV4-3 combines with J gene TRBJ1-6; 9 bases agree with TRBD1. CDR3 length equals 13 residues. Per the germline V gene, CDR1 is LGHNA and CDR2 is YSLEER. The V and J ends lost 11 bases and 9 bases, in that order; junction bases with no gene match: 8. The CDR3 sequence: CAASRDRASPLHF. DNA for the CDR3: TGCGCCGCCAGCCGGGACAGGGCTTCACCCCTCCACTTT.

This chain joins TRBV5-1 and TRBJ2-5; possibly TRBD2 for D (5 bases). Trimming pared 4 bases from V and 3 bases from J, leaving 13 bases between. Germline loops: CDR1 SGHRS, CDR2 YFSETQ. This CDR3 spans 14 amino acids. The CDR3 spells CASSLGVGKETQYF. The CDR3 DNA reads TGCGCCAGCAGCCTCGGGGTAGGGAAAGAGACCCAGTACTTC. The full variable domain, rest sourced from reference TRBV5-1 and TRBJ2-5, is KAGVTQTPRYLIKTRGQQVTLSCSPISGHRSVSWYQQTPGQGLQFLFEYFSETQRNKGNFPGRFSGRQFSNSRSEMNVSTLELGDSALYLCASSLGVGKETQYFGPGTRLLVL.

The chain couples TRBV7-2 to TRBJ2-2; possibly TRBD2 for D (5 bases). CDR1 is SGHTA and CDR2 is FQGNSA in the germline V gene. The CDR3 is made up of 17 amino acids. The germline V and J ends were trimmed by 5 bases and 5 bases, with 21 bases remaining between them. The CDR3 is CASSALSWGEKTGELFF. The CDR3 DNA sequence: TGTGCCAGCAGCGCCTTAAGCTGGGGAGAGAAAACCGGGGAGCTGTTTTTT.

The CDR3 DNA reads TGTGCCACCAGTGAGTTCGACACGATCAACACCGGGGAGCTGTTTTTT. It translates to CATSEFDTINTGELFF. The chain couples TRBV24-1 to TRBJ2-2; no clear D. The CDR3 extends over 16 amino acids. V lost 4 bases and J 2 bases, leaving 13 bases between the germline ends. Per germline, CDR1 KGHDR and CDR2 SFDVKD.

This chain connects TRBV6-5 to TRBJ1-5; D might be TRBD1 (5 bases). Germline V CDR1 and CDR2: MNHEY, SVGAGI. The CDR3 loop spans 15 amino acids. V gave up 5 bases and J gave up 2 bases, with 13 bases separating them. The CDR3 spells CASSATGTGNQPQHF. The DNA for the CDR3 is TGTGCCAGCAGTGCGACGGGGACGGGCAATCAGCCCCAGCATTTT.

This clonotype has only a few counts. This rearrangement joins TRBV20-1 to TRBJ1-6; the match to TRBD1 covers 9 bases. With V trimmed by 3 bases and J by 10 bases, 10 bases remained unmatched. The CDR3 contains 15 residues. Germline V CDR1 and CDR2: DFQATT, SNEGSKA (reference sequence). DNA of the CDR3: TGCAGTGCTAGCCCCTCCGGGACAGGGAGATCACCCCTCCACTTT. Translation gives CSASPSGTGRSPLHF.